This T cell receptor beta chain originates from a study of naive and memory T cell subsets. The beta constant-region primer was an equimolar mix of two oligonucleotides covering TRBC1 and TRBC2. The ligated cDNA underwent four PCR rounds using SP2 and nested alpha and beta constant-region primers. MiXCR, applied by TCRdb to the UMI-ligation and nested PCR reads, yields one record per CDR3 protein. The table shows 98,000 or so distinct CDR3 sequences, with roughly 15% occurring only once. Study outcomes and limitations: Especially in CD8 cells, naive repertoires contained a few larger clonotypes, possibly CD45RA-re-expressing memory cells. In CD4 and CD8 cells, diversity dropped from naive through EMRA.

This CDR3 comprises 15 residues. Germline lookup yields CDR1 LGHDT and CDR2 YNNKEL (reference sequence). J lost 12 bases, V lost 5 bases, and 14 bases had no gene match. This clonotype was detected only a few times. Its antigen remains unidentified. V gene TRBV3-1 combines with J gene TRBJ2-1; 9 bases are shared with TRBD2. This TCR came from a human donor in good health. Sequencing was performed on naive CD8+ T cells from blood. The CDR3 loop reads CASSAEAGGYIGQFF. CDR3 coding DNA: TGTGCCAGCAGCGCAGAAGCGGGAGGATATATCGGGCAGTTCTTC.